This TCR beta chain was documented in a study of cytomegalovirus exposure and HLA in healthy donors (dated by TCRdb to 2015 to 2018). Regarding the complete study: In an earlier analysis of 587 of the donors, 276 Gb of sequence data and just under 120 million unique TCR beta sequences from about 180 million T cells were reported. An early release covering 500 to 750 HLA-typed donors comprised about 320 gigabases of sequencing data and approximately 80 million unique TCR sequences. Of the 350 to 400 genotyped donors, roughly 80% fell in the genetic ancestry cluster associated with self-reported Caucasian donors. The study was designed to test whether signatures of past pathogen exposure could be identified by cataloging public T cell receptors. The T cell repertoires of 700 or so subjects were profiled by immunosequencing and related to cytomegalovirus serostatus. Along with the roughly 610-subject first cohort, a separate validation cohort of around 110 different subjects was used. To predict cytomegalovirus infection status, the study brought together high-throughput TCR immunosequencing, statistical association of individual TCRs with disease status, and machine learning. To study patterns of TCR occurrence, a later analysis re-analyzed previously published TCR beta repertoires from more than 550 donors and added high-resolution HLA genotyping. Rather than using new phenotypic data, the later analysis identified candidate immune exposures from TCR beta sequences and from how often those sequences occurred across donors. An earlier analysis of several hundred of the donors used high-throughput TCR beta sequencing to judge whether each TCR beta V gene segment behaved as functional or pseudogenic. Donor age, sex, ethnicity and CMV serostatus were compiled alongside the repertoire data. A later genetic analysis took genome-wide SNP genotypes for about 55% of the roughly 700 donors and used that subset as a discovery cohort. Every discovery cohort repertoire had been produced on one sequencing platform. Class I and class II HLA loci were covered by the typing at four-digit resolution. The number of typed donors differed by locus: roughly 629-640 for A, B, C, DRB1 and DQB1; 522 for DQA1; around 580 for DPA1; and roughly 490 for DPB1. Because of strong linkage in the cohort, a few DR-DQ haplotypes were treated as single units for association and clustering. On average, roughly 240,000 unique TCR beta nucleotide sequences were sequenced per donor among some 420 genotyped donors of the cohort, with around 19% of those sequences being non-productive.

What the authors observed across the whole study: Because HLA typing was missing for some donors at each locus, association tests included only the typed subset. The study listed approximately 160 TCR beta chains as associated with cytomegalovirus. It was suggested by the authors that the approach could potentially be generalized to other disease states and immunological phenotypes. A further reported finding was that TCR beta sequences accurately predicted the HLA-A and HLA-B alleles for most subjects in the first cohort. In a later analysis, HLA-associated TCR beta chains showed more clonal expansion and lower generation probabilities than non-associated chains that were equally common. When HLA alleles, especially DR and DQ, strongly co-occurred, TCR associations were difficult to assign to individual alleles. Sequencing depth was assumed to be roughly uniform across donors in the presence/absence analyses, though that assumption may not hold. In an earlier analysis of over 550 of the donors, most TCR beta V segments were observed in productive rearrangements about 87% or about 30% of the time, broadly matching IMGT annotations. The sequencing pipeline was judged likely to have produced a cluster of highly shared sequence variants as a technical artifact. According to a later genetic analysis, donors in an Asian-associated ancestry cluster had fewer N-insertions in productive TCRs than the approximately 700-donor mean. CMV serostatus was the only immune exposure information available for the cohort. In a later analysis, several top co-occurrence clusters were reported to appear linked to parvovirus B19, influenza, CMV and Epstein-Barr virus. V-gene and J-gene trimming of TCR beta chains was associated with a missense DCLRE1C variant in a later genetic analysis, and the association was replicated in an independent cohort. Most TCR sequences were observed very rarely across donors, whereas some public TCRs were present in many individuals. Cytomegalovirus status was reported to be diagnosed by the classifier with high specificity and sensitivity in both the original and validation cohorts. The cohort was sequenced for TCR beta chains only, and without alpha or paired-chain data the features that could be detected were limited. In a later analysis, some 18,000 TCR beta sequences were associated with specific HLA alleles at a false discovery rate of 0.05. A few of the identified cytomegalovirus-associated TCR beta chains were confirmed in vitro to be specific for cytomegalovirus antigens. According to a later analysis, TCR association rates differed among HLA loci, with DRB1 alleles showing the most associated TCRs and HLA-C alleles showing the fewest. Correlated functional status among segregating V segments might reflect linkage disequilibrium, but an unknown experimental factor could not be ruled out. Because counts were too low, roughly 17 rarely observed V segments, including chromosome 9 orphons, were left out of the earlier analysis of a few hundred of the donors. According to a later analysis, most CMV-associated TCR beta chains appeared to be HLA-restricted, and the HLA associations seemed to be driven largely by CMV exposure.

In total, approximately 690 healthy bone marrow donors made up the cohort. All cohort members were sampled while nominally healthy, although unrecorded immune exposures were likely present. The donor tested CMV seronegative and was one of the 352 seronegative cohort members. Every donor gave a peripheral blood sample, and the peripheral blood mononuclear cells from that sample were used for TCR beta sequencing. Genomic DNA was extracted from the blood cell samples with the Qiagen DNeasy Blood Extraction Kit. With regard to this clone: There is no known antigen for this receptor. Base qualities are not recorded, but no much larger clone differs from it by a single base.

Library preparation employed the immunoSEQ multiplex PCR assay. For the multiplex PCR, a mixture combining 60 forward primers for TCR Vbeta segments and 13 reverse primers for TCR Jbeta segments was used. A multiplex PCR assay on genomic DNA amplified the CDR3 region of rearranged TCR beta genes. The amplified TCR beta libraries were sequenced on the Illumina HiSeq System as 87-base-pair reads. The authors' pipeline ran thus. Across the 500 to 750 repertoires, a later analysis counted tens of millions of unique TCR beta chains, approximately 10 million of which were shared by at least two donors. A nearest-neighbor algorithm error-corrected the raw reads and collapsed the reads into unique sequences, merging closely related sequences to remove PCR and sequencing errors. Alignment of CDR3 sequences to IMGT reference sequences was used to assign V, D and J gene segments. For a sequence to be retained, a match of at least six nucleotides to both a V gene segment and a J gene segment was required. A rearrangement was called productive if the CDR3 had no stop codons and remained in frame with V and J, and every other rearrangement was called non-productive. Following IMGT convention, CDR3 was defined as the stretch from the second conserved V-encoded cysteine to the conserved J-encoded phenylalanine. The earlier analysis of a few hundred of the donors excluded any sequence lacking an unambiguous match to a single V gene segment. In an earlier analysis of around 590 of the donors, a V segment was called functional when productive rearrangements were above 56.7%, and segregating when the standard deviation between donors exceeded 5%. A statistical classification framework was built to diagnose cytomegalovirus status from the catalog of TCR beta chain sequences. A later analysis assigned V and J genes by comparing TCR nucleotide sequences with IMGT/GENE-DB human TR gene sequences. A later analysis assigned CDR3 sequences and most-parsimonious VDJ recombination scenarios with the TCRdist pipeline. In a later analysis, each TCR beta chain was defined by its CDR3 amino acid sequence together with its V-gene family, and reads lacking a unique V-gene family were excluded. To address suspected cross-contamination and a sequencing artifact, a later analysis removed over 500 highly shared, low-generation-probability nucleotide sequences. In a later analysis, a clonal expansion index was calculated for each public chain from normalized within-repertoire ranks of inferred template counts. A later analysis computed generation probabilities with a VDJ recombination model fitted to out-of-frame rearrangements, and checked the results against IGoR. In a later analysis, hypergeometric tests were used to score TCR-TCR, TCR-HLA and TCR-CMV co-occurrence, with a repertoire-size bias correction applied to TCR pairs. To estimate false discovery rates, a later analysis permuted the HLA or CMV assignments 20 times. A later analysis grouped co-occurring TCRs with DBSCAN, adding TCRdist sequence similarity when clustering within HLA-allele-positive subsets. Repertoires with fewer than 30,000 or more than 120,000 public chains were left out of co-occurrence clustering, as were five repertoires with anomalous nucleotide sharing. The table was pulled from immuneACCESS by TCRdb, which kept in-frame rearrangements only. Such tables lose some clones; where checked, under half of the loss comes from unresolved V genes, and the rest has no known cause. For V, J and clone size, that table is used; D and trimming come from the DNA. This sample lists roughly 81,000 clones; under 80% were detected once. The ten largest make up around 2% of the sample.

The clonotype comes from a boy aged 5 to 17 in good health and CMV-seronegative. Sequenced input: PBMCs.

For the CDR3, the sequence is CASSDWGQGDLNYGYTF. The DNA sequence follows: TGTGCCAGCAGCGACTGGGGACAGGGGGACTTGAACTATGGCTACACCTTC. The V and J segments used are TRBV5-4 and TRBJ1-2; TRBD1 fits 11 bases in the junction. Trimming leaves V shorter by 4 bases and J shorter by 2 bases, with the junction holding 10 bases beyond the gene matches. CDR1 and CDR2 are drawn from the germline V gene (reference sequence): SGHNT, YYREEE. Spanning cysteine to phenylalanine, the CDR3 consists of 17 amino acids. Only the CDR3 DNA stays, 51 bases, in frame from base 1. Reference TRBV5-4 and TRBJ1-2 proteins supply the regions before and after the CDR3; the full variable domain is: ETGVTQSPTHLIKTRGQQVTLRCSSQSGHNTVSWYQQALGQGPQFIFQYYREEENGRGNFPPRFSGLQFPNYSSELNVNALELDDSALYLCASSDWGQGDLNYGYTFGSGTRLTVV.